This TCR beta chain is drawn from a study of CD8+CD57+ T cells in acquired aplastic anemia. Study overall: Sorted CD4+ plus CD8+ cells gave DNA averaging 3.2 ug.

Study-wide points: Patients and controls shared 25 to 35 CD8+ CDR3 sequences, highly expressed in patients. No significant difference in CD8+ Simpson's diversity was found between patients and controls.

Genomic DNA, the template, was used for profiling of the TCR beta VDJ and CDR3. TCRdb called the reads again in MiXCR, with one record for every CDR3 protein. Of fewer than 250,000 distinct CDR3 sequences listed, approximately 49% are singletons. As concerns this clonotype: Its antigen is still unknown.

V was pared by 11 bases and J by 1 base, with 17 bases between. The length of the CDR3 is 14 residues. CDR1 ENHRY and CDR2 SYGVKD come from the germline V gene. Sequenced: sorted CD4+, CD8+, or CD8+CD57+ T cells (not recorded which) from PBMCs. V gene TRBV10-3 combines with J gene TRBJ1-1, with D maybe TRBD1 (6 bases). This sequence originates from a human donor in good health, serving as a control. The CDR3: CAACPSTGNTEAFF. The CDR3 DNA follows: TGTGCCGCCTGCCCTTCGACAGGGAACACTGAAGCTTTCTTT.